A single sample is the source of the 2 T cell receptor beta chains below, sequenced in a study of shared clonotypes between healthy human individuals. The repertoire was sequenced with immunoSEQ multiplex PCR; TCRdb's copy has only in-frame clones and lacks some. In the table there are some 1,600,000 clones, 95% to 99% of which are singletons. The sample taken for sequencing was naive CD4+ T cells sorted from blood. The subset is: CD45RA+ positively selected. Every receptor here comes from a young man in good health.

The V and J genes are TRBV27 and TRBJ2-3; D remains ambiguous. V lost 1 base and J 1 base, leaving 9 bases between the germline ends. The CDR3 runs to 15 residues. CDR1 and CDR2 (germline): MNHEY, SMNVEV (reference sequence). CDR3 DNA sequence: TGTGCCAGCAGTTTATACGGACGGGGCACAGATACGCAGTATTTT. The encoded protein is CASSLYGRGTDTQYF.

The CDR3 DNA follows: TGTGCCAGTAGTGCCCAGTCGGGACAATGGAAGAGCTACACCTTC. Its translation is CASSAQSGQWKSYTF. The genes are TRBV19 and TRBJ1-2; TRBD1 might be the D (6 bases). This CDR3 has 15 amino acids. The germline V gene encodes CDR1 LNHDA and CDR2 SQIVND (reference sequence). V dropped 5 bases and J dropped 9 bases, with 22 bases sitting between them.